This TCR beta chain was recovered during a study of T cell repertoires in cytomegalovirus infection. TCRdb used MiXCR to reprocess the reads, holding one entry per CDR3 protein. In the table there are 300,000 or so distinct CDR3 sequences, around 25% of which are singletons. The sample holds a few counts of this clonotype. Its cognate antigen is unknown. The CDR3 runs 14 residues. V was trimmed by 4 bases and J by 4 bases, leaving 13 bases between them. Germline CDR1 and CDR2: LGHDT and YNNKEL (reference sequence). The sequence derives from a human donor in good health (CMV status not recorded). Some clones in this sample may be carry-over from other donors' samples. The genes are TRBV3-1 and TRBJ1-2, with D perhaps TRBD1 (5 bases). Sequencing used cultured PBMCs, obtained from culture after CMV antigen stimulation. CDR3 DNA: TGTGCCAGCAGCCCGGACACATCGTCCTATGGCTACACCTTC. Translated: CASSPDTSSYGYTF. The variable domain in full, with the rest retrieved from reference TRBV3-1 and TRBJ1-2, is DTAVSQTPKYLVTQMGNDKSIKCEQNLGHDTMYWYKQDSKKFLKIMFSYNNKELIINETVPNRFSPKSPDKAHLNLHINSLELGDSAVYFCASSPDTSSYGYTFGSGTRLTVV.